These T cell receptor beta chains were read from a single sample in a study of cytomegalovirus exposure and HLA in healthy donors. TCRdb keeps only in-frame clones here, not all; method: immunoSEQ multiplex PCR. The sample contains roughly 130,000 clones, around 78% of which appear only once. The sequencing sample was made of PBMCs. Every receptor here comes from a woman in her forties or fifties in good health and CMV-seronegative. CDR3s include the opening cysteine and the closing phenylalanine or tryptophan. D genes are given only for firm matches. The size field is filled for only some rows; it gives once, few, many or a size class.

cdr3_aa cdr3_nt j_call d_call v_call clone_size
CASSVKNIQYF TGTGCCAGCAGCGTAAAAAACATTCAGTACTTC TRBJ2-4 NA TRBV11-3 NA
CASSQEQAQPYTDTQYF TGTGCCAGCTCACAAGAGCAGGCCCAGCCTTACACAGATACGCAGTATTTT TRBJ2-3 NA TRBV18 once
CASSQGSGTGSNQPQHF TGTGCCAGCAGCCAAGGTTCCGGGACAGGGAGCAATCAGCCCCAGCATTTT TRBJ1-5 TRBD1 TRBV4-2 NA
CASSPIAGGEQFF TGTGCCAGCAGCCCTATAGCGGGAGGGGAGCAGTTCTTC TRBJ2-1 TRBD2 TRBV5-5 NA
CSVEDGLAGGETQYF TGCAGCGTTGAAGACGGACTAGCGGGAGGAGAGACCCAGTACTTC TRBJ2-5 TRBD2 TRBV29-1 NA
CASSGVAGGPHNEQFF TGTGCCAGCAGCGGAGTAGCGGGAGGCCCCCACAATGAGCAGTTCTTC TRBJ2-1 TRBD2 TRBV9 NA
CSAPGLVVYNEQFF TGCAGCGCCCCGGGACTAGTAGTCTACAATGAGCAGTTCTTC TRBJ2-1 TRBD2 TRBV29-1 once
CASTGEITDTQYF TGTGCCTCCACGGGAGAAATCACAGATACGCAGTATTTT TRBJ2-3 NA TRBV10-3 few
CASSVGLAEYNEQFF TGTGCCAGCAGCGTAGGGCTAGCGGAGTACAATGAGCAGTTCTTC TRBJ2-1 TRBD2 TRBV9 NA
CAISPGTGQPQHF TGTGCCATCTCACCAGGGACAGGGCAGCCCCAGCATTTT TRBJ1-5 TRBD1 TRBV28 NA
CASSLSMNTEAFF TGTGCCAGCAGCCTCAGTATGAACACTGAAGCTTTCTTT TRBJ1-1 NA TRBV7-2 NA
CASSLSGGIEAYEQYF TGTGCCAGCAGCTTAAGTGGGGGCATAGAGGCCTACGAGCAGTACTTC TRBJ2-7 NA TRBV7-2 NA
CASGLARFQSVSEMNTEAFF TGTGCTAGTGGTTTGGCGAGGTTTCAGAGTGTCTCAGAAATGAACACTGAAGCTTTCTTT TRBJ1-1 NA TRBV12-5 NA
CASGLEGYTGGEAFF TGTGCTAGTGGTTTGGAGGGATACACAGGGGGGGAAGCTTTCTTT TRBJ1-1 TRBD1 TRBV12-5 NA
CASSSGGRLADTQYF TGTGCCAGCAGTTCCGGCGGGAGATTGGCAGATACGCAGTATTTT TRBJ2-3 TRBD2 TRBV27 NA
CASRRSSGRAPDTQYF TGTGCCAGCAGACGATCTAGCGGGAGGGCCCCAGATACGCAGTATTTT TRBJ2-3 TRBD2 TRBV6-6 NA
CASSEEGTTYEQYF TGCGCCAGCAGTGAGGAGGGGACAACCTACGAGCAGTACTTC TRBJ2-7 NA TRBV10-2 NA
CASSPSAQGPTGELFF TGTGCCAGTAGCCCATCGGCCCAGGGGCCCACCGGGGAGCTGTTTTTT TRBJ2-2 NA TRBV19 NA
CAWSVECEQYF TGTGCCTGGAGTGTGGAGTGCGAGCAGTACTTC TRBJ2-7 NA TRBV30 NA
CASSLAQTLNTEAFF TGCGCCAGCAGCTTGGCACAGACCCTGAACACTGAAGCTTTCTTT TRBJ1-1 NA TRBV5-1 few
CASSFSSGLAFF TGTGCCAGCAGCTTTAGTTCAGGGTTAGCTTTCTTT TRBJ1-1 NA TRBV7-8 NA
CASSLPHSGANVLTF TGTGCCAGCAGCTTGCCCCACTCTGGGGCCAACGTCCTGACTTTC TRBJ2-6 NA TRBV5-4 few
CASGGAGSAAQHF TGTGCCAGCGGCGGGGCAGGTTCGGCAGCCCAGCATTTT TRBJ1-5 NA TRBV7-9 few
CASSTSGRDQETQYF TGTGCCAGCAGTACTAGCGGGAGGGATCAAGAGACCCAGTACTTC TRBJ2-5 TRBD2 TRBV7-3 NA
CASSPKTSYTETQYF TGTGCCAGCAGCCCTAAGACTAGCTATACGGAGACCCAGTACTTC TRBJ2-5 TRBD2 TRBV14 NA
CASSLGPSGRLYTQYF TGTGCCAGCAGCTTAGGGCCTAGCGGTCGATTATATACGCAGTATTTT TRBJ2-3 TRBD2 TRBV11-3 NA
CASSYSVTPGTEAFF TGTGCCAGCAGTTACTCAGTCACCCCGGGCACTGAAGCTTTCTTT TRBJ1-1 NA TRBV6-5 NA
CASSQGQGAHLTF TGCGCCAGCAGCCAGGGACAGGGGGCTCACCTGACTTTC TRBJ2-6 TRBD1 TRBV4-3 NA
CASSLRGGRAAGELFF TGTGCCAGCAGCTTAAGGGGTGGGAGGGCCGCCGGGGAGCTGTTTTTT TRBJ2-2 TRBD2 TRBV7-3 NA
CASSLGVNTGELFF TGTGCCAGCAGCTTAGGAGTGAACACCGGGGAGCTGTTTTTT TRBJ2-2 NA TRBV7-8 NA
CASSQRTGGLDEQYF TGCGCCAGCAGCCAGAGGACAGGGGGCCTCGACGAGCAGTACTTC TRBJ2-7 TRBD1 TRBV4-3 NA
CASRLGPGGTYEQYF TGTGCCAGCAGATTAGGACCAGGGGGCACCTACGAGCAGTACTTC TRBJ2-7 TRBD1 TRBV7-2 NA
CASSHNLSLTAKNIQYF TGCGCCAGCAGCCACAACCTTAGCCTAACCGCCAAAAACATTCAGTACTTC TRBJ2-4 NA TRBV4-1 NA
CASSLPAGQETQYF TGTGCCAGCAGTTTACCCGCAGGTCAAGAGACCCAGTACTTC TRBJ2-5 NA TRBV28 NA
CASSGSGGWSSYNEQFF TGTGCCAGCAGTGGGTCGGGGGGCTGGAGCTCCTACAATGAGCAGTTCTTC TRBJ2-1 NA TRBV25-1 NA
CASTRSGTDHQETQYF TGTGCCAGCACACGTTCCGGGACAGATCACCAAGAGACCCAGTACTTC TRBJ2-5 TRBD1 TRBV19 once
CASSLGGSYNEQFF TGTGCCAGCAGCTTAGGGGGCAGTTACAATGAGCAGTTCTTC TRBJ2-1 NA TRBV7-2 NA
CASSLRSGGGPHEQFF TGTGCCAGCAGCTTGCGTAGCGGGGGAGGCCCCCATGAGCAGTTCTTC TRBJ2-1 TRBD2 TRBV11-2 once
CASSLLGRTRGEQYF TGTGCCAGCAGTTTACTTGGCAGGACACGGGGGGAGCAGTACTTC TRBJ2-7 NA TRBV28 few
CASSMVAGGELFF TGTGCCAGTAGTATGGTAGCGGGCGGGGAGCTGTTTTTT TRBJ2-2 TRBD2 TRBV19 once
CSVLGAGQKSYEQYF TGCAGCGTTTTAGGGGCAGGACAAAAATCCTACGAGCAGTACTTC TRBJ2-7 NA TRBV29-1 NA
CASSFPTGRGEKLFF TGTGCCAGCAGCTTCCCGACAGGGCGAGGTGAAAAACTGTTTTTT TRBJ1-4 TRBD1 TRBV7-2 NA
CASSLQGGAYNEQFF TGCGCCAGCAGCTTGCAGGGTGGGGCCTACAATGAGCAGTTCTTC TRBJ2-1 NA TRBV5-1 NA
CASSLAVSQPQHF TGTGCCAGCAGCTTAGCGGTGAGTCAGCCCCAGCATTTT TRBJ1-5 NA TRBV7-3 NA
CASSESGSNAEAFF TGTGCCAGCAGTGAATCTGGCTCAAACGCTGAAGCTTTCTTT TRBJ1-1 NA TRBV25-1 NA
CASRMDRGTGELFF TGTGCCAGCAGGATGGACAGGGGCACCGGGGAGCTGTTTTTT TRBJ2-2 TRBD1 TRBV6-1 NA
CASSLPNSPDTQYF TGTGCCAGCAGCTTACCCAATAGCCCTGATACGCAGTATTTT TRBJ2-3 NA TRBV7-9 NA
CASSRRTSGYNEQFF TGTGCCAGCAGCCGAAGGACTAGTGGATACAATGAGCAGTTCTTC TRBJ2-1 TRBD2 TRBV5-4 NA
CSVVTDYGYTF TGCAGCGTTGTGACTGACTATGGCTACACCTTC TRBJ1-2 NA TRBV29-1 NA
CASSQVDRGGYGYPF TGTGCCAGCAGCCAGGTGGACAGGGGAGGCTATGGCTACCCCTTC TRBJ1-2 TRBD1 TRBV6-1 NA
CASSWASGEKLFF TGTGCCAGCAGCTGGGCGTCGGGGGAAAAACTGTTTTTT TRBJ1-4 NA TRBV5-6 NA
CASSIGLAASTDTQYF TGTGCCAGTAGTATAGGACTAGCGGCTAGCACAGATACGCAGTATTTT TRBJ2-3 TRBD2 TRBV19 NA
CASSRGTTSTDTQYF TGTGCCAGCAGCCGGGGGACTACGAGCACAGATACGCAGTATTTT TRBJ2-3 TRBD2 TRBV7-9 NA
CASSLGGRLIEQFF TGTGCCAGCAGTTTAGGAGGACGCTTAATTGAGCAGTTCTTC TRBJ2-1 NA TRBV27 NA
CASSLSDLDEQFF TGTGCCAGCAGCTTATCAGATTTGGATGAGCAGTTCTTC TRBJ2-1 NA TRBV13 NA
CASRAGGTDTQYF TGCGCCAGCAGAGCGGGAGGCACAGATACGCAGTATTTT TRBJ2-3 TRBD2 TRBV4-1 NA